The 9 T cell receptor beta chains given below trace back to one sample, sequenced in a study of cytomegalovirus exposure and HLA in healthy donors. In the PCR, 60 Vbeta and 13 Jbeta primers were used. Assay used: immunoSEQ multiplex PCR; TCRdb lists only in-frame clones, some missing. This sample has more than 75,000 clones; 79% occur once, and the top ten carry 2.5%. Sequenced material: PBMCs. The receptors shown here come from a man aged 25-40 years in good health and CMV-seronegative.

This chain uses TRBV9 with TRBJ2-1; no clear D gene. CDR1 and CDR2 from the germline V gene are SGDLS and YYNGEE. Deletions cut 5 bases from V and 10 bases from J, with 13 bases between. This CDR3 has 12 residues. The DNA of the CDR3 is TGTGCCAGCAGTCACCCCCTGGGCGAGCAGTTCTTC. This encodes CASSHPLGEQFF.

This clone was seen more than once but under ten times. This chain joins TRBV6-1 and TRBJ1-5, with 8 bases aligning to TRBD1. The CDR3 is 15 residues long. J lost 4 bases, V lost 1 base, and 3 bases had no gene match. The germline gives CDR1 MNHNS, CDR2 SASEGT. The CDR3: CASSEVQGANQPQHF. The CDR3 DNA reads TGTGCCAGCAGTGAAGTCCAGGGGGCGAATCAGCCCCAGCATTTT.

V and J are TRBV6-5 and TRBJ2-7; TRBD1 agrees at 7 bases. The CDR3 length is 15 residues. V shed 0 bases, J shed 1 base, and the junction held 3 bases outside the gene matches. CDR1 is MNHEY, CDR2 SVGAGI, per germline. The CDR3 reads CASSYSETGSYEQYF. CDR3 nucleotide sequence: TGTGCCAGCAGTTACTCGGAGACAGGGTCCTACGAGCAGTACTTC.

This rearrangement joins TRBV6-1 to TRBJ1-2; no clear D. The V end lost 2 bases, the J end lost 10 bases, and 17 bases lay between the germline ends. The CDR3 is 14 residues long. CDR1 is MNHNS and CDR2 is SASEGT in the germline V gene. This chain's CDR3 is CASSESLADGFYTF. For the CDR3, the DNA is TGTGCCAGCAGTGAATCACTAGCGGACGGGTTCTACACCTTC.

This chain links TRBV7-2 with TRBJ2-1; 9 bases match TRBD2. Per germline, CDR1 SGHTA and CDR2 FQGNSA. The J segment lost 15 bases and the V segment lost 0 bases, leaving 18 bases of the junction unmatched. The CDR3 extends over 17 amino acids. CDR3 amino acids: CASSLAQGRVEGTSRFF. CDR3 DNA: TGTGCCAGCAGCTTAGCGCAGGGCAGAGTGGAAGGGACTAGCCGGTTCTTC.

V usage is TRBV5-1 and J usage is TRBJ2-7; D may be TRBD1 (6 bases). Germline V gives CDR1 SGHRS, CDR2 YFSETQ. This CDR3 is 15 amino acids long. Trimming cost V 0 bases and J 1 base, with 11 bases left between them. The CDR3 DNA is TGCGCCAGCAGCTTGGACAGGGTGATTTCCTACGAGCAGTACTTC. Its translation: CASSLDRVISYEQYF.

V and J are TRBV5-6 and TRBJ1-2; D is possibly TRBD1 (5 bases). Germline CDR1 reads SGHDT; CDR2 reads YYEEEE. The V end lost 0 bases, the J end lost 5 bases, and 14 bases lay between the germline ends. This CDR3 has 15 residues. As DNA, the CDR3 is TGTGCCAGCAGCTTGGCCATAGGAGGGGCTTATGGCTACACCTTC. Its translation: CASSLAIGGAYGYTF.

The rearrangement links TRBV27 to TRBJ1-1, with D maybe TRBD1 (5 bases). The germline V gene encodes CDR1 MNHEY and CDR2 SMNVEV (reference sequence). The V end was cut by 8 bases, the J end by 5 bases, with 21 bases between. This CDR3 region has 15 residues. This chain's CDR3 is CASHKTTAGVTEAFF. Here the CDR3 DNA reads TGTGCCAGCCATAAGACGACCGCGGGGGTTACTGAAGCTTTCTTT.

This sequence joins TRBV27 and TRBJ2-7; D might be TRBD2 (6 bases). The CDR3 has 16 amino acids. Trimming took 0 bases from V and 4 from J, leaving 16 bases between them. Germline CDR1 and CDR2: MNHEY and SMNVEV (reference sequence). CDR3 bases: TGTGCCAGCAGTTTATCGTGGGGTGGAGGAGGGTACGAGCAGTACTTC. Protein sequence: CASSLSWGGGGYEQYF.